The TCR beta chain under discussion was sequenced for a study of identifying expanded T cells in peripheral blood. Points from the study as a whole: Technical replicates showed about 1.1 changed clones; approximately 2 weeks 15 to 20; four weeks 19.

Details on this clone: Its antigen is undetermined.

Healthy donors had no documented immune events, such as infections, while sampled. Using immunoSEQ multiplex PCR, the repertoire was profiled, and TCRdb retains in-frame clones only, with some absent. The sample gives approximately 110,000 clones, about 88% of which show up once; around 8.2% is in the top ten. J was trimmed by 2 bases and V by 5 bases; bases with no gene match: 8. Germline V gene data show CDR1 as SGHRS and CDR2 as YFSETQ. The CDR3 contains 15 residues. V and J are TRBV5-1 and TRBJ2-3; 7 positions agree with TRBD1. The receptor's source is a person aged 18-69 years in good health. The sequenced sample was blood. The CDR3 DNA is TGCGCCAGCAGTTTTAGACAGGGATACACAGATACGCAGTATTTT. The encoded protein is CASSFRQGYTDTQYF.